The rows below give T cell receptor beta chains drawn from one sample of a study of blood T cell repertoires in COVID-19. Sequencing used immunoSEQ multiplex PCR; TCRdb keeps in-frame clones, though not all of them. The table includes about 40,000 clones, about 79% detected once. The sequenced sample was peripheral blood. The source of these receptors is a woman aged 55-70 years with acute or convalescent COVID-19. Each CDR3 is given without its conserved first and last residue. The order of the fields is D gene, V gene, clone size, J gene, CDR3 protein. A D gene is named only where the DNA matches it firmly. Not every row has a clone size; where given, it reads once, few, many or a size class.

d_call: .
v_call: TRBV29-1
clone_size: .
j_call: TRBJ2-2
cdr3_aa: SVKQGTNTGELF

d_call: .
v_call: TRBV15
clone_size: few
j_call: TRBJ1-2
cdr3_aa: ATSVDSYGYT

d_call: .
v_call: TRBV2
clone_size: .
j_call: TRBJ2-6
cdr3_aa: ASRQGRPGANVLT

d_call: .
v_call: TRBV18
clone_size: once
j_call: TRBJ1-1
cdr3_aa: ASSRLQGRADTEAF

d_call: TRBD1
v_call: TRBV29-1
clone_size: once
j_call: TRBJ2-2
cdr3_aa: SVRTGPTGELF

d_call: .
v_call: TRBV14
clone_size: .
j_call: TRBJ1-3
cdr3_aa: ASSQVQSSGNTIY

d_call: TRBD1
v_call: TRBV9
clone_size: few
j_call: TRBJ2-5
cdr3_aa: ASSARDRRETQY

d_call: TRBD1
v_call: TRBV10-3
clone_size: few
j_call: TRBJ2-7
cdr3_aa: AISDQGQADSYEQY

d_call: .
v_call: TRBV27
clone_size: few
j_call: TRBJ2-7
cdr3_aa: ASSRGYEQY

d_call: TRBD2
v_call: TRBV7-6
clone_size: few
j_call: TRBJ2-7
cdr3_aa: ASSSQAGTTYEQY

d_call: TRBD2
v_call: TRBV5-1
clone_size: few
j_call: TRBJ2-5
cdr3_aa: ASSLGLAGVQETQY

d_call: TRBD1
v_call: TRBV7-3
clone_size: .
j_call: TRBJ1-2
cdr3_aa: ASSAGQGLGYGYT

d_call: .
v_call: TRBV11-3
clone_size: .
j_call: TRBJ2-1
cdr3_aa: ASSLMGGSYNEQF

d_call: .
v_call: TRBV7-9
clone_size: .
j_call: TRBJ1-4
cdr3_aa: AIHSRVGEKLF

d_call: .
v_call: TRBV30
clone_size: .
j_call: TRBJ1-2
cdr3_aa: AWSVQGSGGYT

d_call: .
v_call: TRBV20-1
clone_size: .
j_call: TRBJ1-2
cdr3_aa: SATPEGYT

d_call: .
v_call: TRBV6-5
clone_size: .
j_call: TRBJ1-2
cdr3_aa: ASTPGGSWWGYT

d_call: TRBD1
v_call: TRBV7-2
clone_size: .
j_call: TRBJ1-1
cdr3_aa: ASSLGPQGRTEAF

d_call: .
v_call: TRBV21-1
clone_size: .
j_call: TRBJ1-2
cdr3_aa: ASSKRINRVCYYGYT

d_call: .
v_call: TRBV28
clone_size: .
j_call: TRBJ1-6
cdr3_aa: ASSPGFKDSPLH

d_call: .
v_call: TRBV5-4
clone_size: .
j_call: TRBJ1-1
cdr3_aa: ASSTQEATEAF

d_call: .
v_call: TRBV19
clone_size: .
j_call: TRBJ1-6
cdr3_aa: ASSGQPNNSPLH

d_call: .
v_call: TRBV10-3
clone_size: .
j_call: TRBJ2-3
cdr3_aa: AISVLDTQY

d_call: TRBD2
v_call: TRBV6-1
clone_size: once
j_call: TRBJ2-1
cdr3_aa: ASSGLGTSGLNEQF

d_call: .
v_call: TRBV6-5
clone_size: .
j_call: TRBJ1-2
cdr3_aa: ASSLMAGQDGYT

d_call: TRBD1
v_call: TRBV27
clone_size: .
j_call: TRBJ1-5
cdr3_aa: ASSKTGVGQPQH

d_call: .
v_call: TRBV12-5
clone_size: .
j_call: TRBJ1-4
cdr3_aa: ASGVGDSTNEKLF

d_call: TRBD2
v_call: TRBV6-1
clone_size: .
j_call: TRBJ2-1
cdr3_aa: ASSESAGGPNEQF

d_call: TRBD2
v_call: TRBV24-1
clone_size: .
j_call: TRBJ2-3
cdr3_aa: ATSDPGLAGSTDTQY

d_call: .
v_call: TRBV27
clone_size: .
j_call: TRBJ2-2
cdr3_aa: ASSRQQFTNTGELF

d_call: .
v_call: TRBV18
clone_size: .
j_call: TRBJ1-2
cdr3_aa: ASSPNLGEDGYT

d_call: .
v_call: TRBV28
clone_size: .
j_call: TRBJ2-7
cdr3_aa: ASSFRFEQY

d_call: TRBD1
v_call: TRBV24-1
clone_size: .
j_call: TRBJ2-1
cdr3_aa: ATSASDRPIYNEQF

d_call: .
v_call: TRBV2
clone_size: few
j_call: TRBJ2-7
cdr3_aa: ASSPSRYEQY

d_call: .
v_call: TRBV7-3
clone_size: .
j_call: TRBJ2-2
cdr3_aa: ASSLGQNTGELF

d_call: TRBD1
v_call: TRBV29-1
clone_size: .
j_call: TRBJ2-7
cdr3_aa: SVSGTGHYNEQY

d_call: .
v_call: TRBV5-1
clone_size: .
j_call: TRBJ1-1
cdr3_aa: ASSYYDGSGTEAF

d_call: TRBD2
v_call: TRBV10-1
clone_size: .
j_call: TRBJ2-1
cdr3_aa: ASSAGGSSHNEQF

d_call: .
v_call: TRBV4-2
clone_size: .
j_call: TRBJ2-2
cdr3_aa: ASSQDRHSFTGELF

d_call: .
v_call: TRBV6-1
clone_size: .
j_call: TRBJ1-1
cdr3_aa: ASSERGGNTEAF

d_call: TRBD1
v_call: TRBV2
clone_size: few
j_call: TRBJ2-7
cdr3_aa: ASGGQGSYEQY

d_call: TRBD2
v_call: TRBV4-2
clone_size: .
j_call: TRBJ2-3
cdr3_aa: ASSQVELAGGPDTQY